This section outlines one T cell receptor beta chain sequence together with its context. Its cognate antigen is unknown. The junction does not match germline at one end; this may be a read error. Method: immunoSEQ multiplex PCR; TCRdb's copy keeps in-frame clones and lacks some. The sample shows about 120,000 clones, around nine tenths of them seen only once. This record belongs to a study of T cell responses to AZD1222 COVID-19 vaccine. General study results and limits: Within unmutated variant regions lay the reported targets of nearly half of spike-specific TCRs. White British ancestry dominated among donors, who included more females, and clonal diversity was possibly underestimated. Of the AZD1222 recipients, only six were seropositive at baseline.

The clonotype comes from an adult in good health. The sample in question was peripheral blood, obtained on day 0 of MenACWY control vaccination.

CDR3 nucleotide sequence: TGTGCCAGCACCTTGGGGACAGGGGGCGAGGCTCTCTTT. It specifies CASTLGTGGEALF. This chain uses TRBV7-9 with TRBJ1-1, with 12 bases aligning to TRBD1. Germline CDR1 reads SEHNR; CDR2 reads FQNEAQ (reference sequence). CDR3 length: 13 amino acids.